One and the same sample provided the 28 T cell receptor beta chains below, sequenced in a study of T cell changes during pregnancy in multiple sclerosis. The assay was immunoSEQ multiplex PCR, and TCRdb's table has in-frame clones only and misses some. The sample includes about 68,000 clones, 75% to 95% of them seen just once. The material sequenced was peripheral blood, taken in the third trimester of pregnancy. The receptors were sampled from a female donor with multiple sclerosis, enrolled in a pregnancy study.

The CDR3 sequence: CASSGTEGKPLHF. CDR3 DNA sequence: TGTGCCAGCAGCGGGACAGAGGGAAAACCCCTCCACTTT. The chain couples TRBV9 to TRBJ1-6, with a weak D call TRBD1 (6 bases). Between the trimmed V and J ends, which lost 3 bases and 12 bases, there was a span of 13 bases. The CDR3 contains 13 residues. Germline V lookup: CDR1 SGDLS, CDR2 YYNGEE.

This clone was observed a single time. The CDR3 region has the DNA TGTGCCAGCAGCTTACAGGGGTGGGGAAACACCATATATTTT. Protein sequence: CASSLQGWGNTIYF. The genes are TRBV7-2 and TRBJ1-3; possible D gene TRBD1, 6 bases. Germline loops: CDR1 SGHTA, CDR2 FQGNSA. The CDR3 length is 14 residues. Trimming cost V 2 bases and J 4 bases, with 9 bases left between them.

The J gene is TRBJ2-5, the V gene TRBV30; D possibly corresponds to TRBD2 (5 bases). Germline V gene lookup returns CDR1 GTSNPN and CDR2 SVGIG (reference sequence). V was trimmed by 0 bases and J by 5 bases, leaving 10 bases between them. The CDR3 spans 13 residues. This CDR3 reads CAWSVTGTETQYF. In DNA, the CDR3 is TGTGCCTGGAGTGTAACGGGAACGGAGACCCAGTACTTC.

This clone was seen once. J is TRBJ2-7 and V is TRBV5-1; weak D call: TRBD1 (5 bases). Deletions cut 4 bases from V and 3 bases from J, with 17 bases between. Germline lookup yields CDR1 SGHRS and CDR2 YFSETQ. This CDR3 comprises 15 residues. The CDR3 coding sequence is TGCGCCAGCAGCGAAGTTTGCAGGGAAGGCTACGAGCAGTACTTC. Translated, it gives CASSEVCREGYEQYF.

The V and J genes are TRBV7-9 and TRBJ1-2, with D perhaps TRBD1 (5 bases). CDR3 length: 17 amino acids. With 1 base removed from V and 8 bases from J, the gap between germline ends came to 23 bases. Germline V gives CDR1 SEHNR, CDR2 FQNEAQ (reference sequence). This CDR3 reads CASSLGPQGAPSSGYTF. The DNA of the CDR3 is TGTGCCAGCAGCTTAGGCCCCCAGGGTGCCCCGTCCTCAGGCTACACCTTC.

This chain joins TRBV7-9 and TRBJ2-2; TRBD1 is a possible D gene (6 bases). CDR1 and CDR2 (germline): SEHNR, FQNEAQ (reference sequence). V was trimmed by 4 bases and J by 5 bases, leaving 8 bases between them. This CDR3 is built from 13 residues. CDR3 sequence (DNA): TGTGCCAGCAGCTCGCAGGGGACCGGGGAGCTGTTTTTT. Translated: CASSSQGTGELFF.

The CDR3 nucleotides are TGTGCCAGTAGTATAAGCCTCCTGACGGAGCTTGTTGGATCACCCCTCCACTTT. Its protein is CASSISLLTELVGSPLHF. This chain joins TRBV19 and TRBJ1-6; D is uncertain. This CDR3 is 18 amino acids long. Between the trimmed V and J ends, which lost 2 bases and 10 bases, there was a span of 24 bases. CDR1 is LNHDA, CDR2 SQIVND, per germline (reference sequence).

Here the CDR3 DNA reads TGTGCCAGCAGCTTAGGGACAGGGAGGGAAAAACTGTTTTTT. This translates into CASSLGTGREKLFF. This chain uses TRBV7-6 with TRBJ1-4; 8 bases are shared with TRBD1. The CDR3 spans 14 residues. Trimming at V came to 1 base and at J to 8 bases, leaving 3 bases not matched to a gene. CDR1 is SGHVS and CDR2 is FNYEAQ in the germline V gene.

The CDR3 region is CASSRQGIELAKNIQYF. The CDR3 region has the DNA TGTGCCAGCAGCCGCCAGGGGATTGAATTAGCCAAAAACATTCAGTACTTC. The chain employs TRBV7-8 and TRBJ2-4; tentative D call: TRBD1 (6 bases). CDR3 length: 17 residues. V lost 5 bases and J 0 bases, leaving 17 bases between the germline ends. CDR1 and CDR2 (germline): SGHVS, FQNEAQ.

V and J are TRBV11-2 and TRBJ1-2; the match to TRBD1 covers 10 bases. The V and J ends lost 6 bases and 6 bases, in that order; junction bases with no gene match: 10. The germline gives CDR1 SGHAT, CDR2 FQNNGV. This CDR3 region has 15 residues. Here the CDR3 reads CASRDGTGVVHGYTF. In DNA form, the CDR3 reads TGTGCCAGCAGGGATGGGACAGGGGTTGTTCATGGCTACACCTTC.

The gene calls are TRBV9 and TRBJ2-4; possibly TRBD2 for D (6 bases). Germline V lookup: CDR1 SGDLS, CDR2 YYNGEE. With 4 bases removed from V and 6 bases from J, the gap between germline ends came to 20 bases. This CDR3 has 16 amino acids. The DNA of the CDR3 is TGTGCCAGCAGCCCAACCACCGGGACTCCCTCAAACATTCAGTACTTC. This codes for CASSPTTGTPSNIQYF.

As DNA, the CDR3 is TGTGCCAGCAGCCTACAGGGGGCGCCCGGCTACACCTTC. Translated: CASSLQGAPGYTF. The chain is built from TRBV6-5 and TRBJ1-2, with 9 bases that match TRBD1. The germline gives CDR1 MNHEY, CDR2 SVGAGI. V gave up 6 bases and J gave up 8 bases; unmatched junction bases: 7. CDR3 length: 13 amino acids.

This chain connects TRBV30 to TRBJ1-6; TRBD1 matches 7 bases. This CDR3 has 13 amino acids. Losses at the gene ends were 7 bases for V and 8 bases for J; bases not matched to a gene: 8. The germline V gene has CDR1 GTSNPN and CDR2 SVGIG (reference sequence). CDR3 sequence (DNA): TGTGCCTACACCGGACAGGACTATTCACCCCTCCACTTT. Translation gives CAYTGQDYSPLHF.

The CDR3 spells CASSASGFGELFF. The CDR3 DNA reads as TGCGCCAGCTCGGCTAGCGGGTTTGGGGAGCTGTTTTTT. This sequence joins TRBV5-1 and TRBJ2-2, with TRBD2 matching 8 bases. This CDR3 is built from 13 residues. Germline CDR1 is SGHRS and CDR2 is YFSETQ. Trimming removed 7 bases from V and 8 bases from J; junction bases left unmatched: 7.

The chain joins TRBV6-6 to TRBJ1-4; the match to TRBD1 covers 9 bases. The CDR3 has 14 residues. Germline lookup yields CDR1 MNHNY and CDR2 SVGAGI (reference sequence). J gave up 8 bases and V 5 bases, and 6 bases lay outside the gene matches. CDR3 in DNA: TGTGCCAGCAGTACGGGACAGGGAGGCGAAAAACTGTTTTTT. It yields the protein CASSTGQGGEKLFF.

J is TRBJ2-5 and V is TRBV5-8; D is perhaps TRBD2 (6 bases). CDR1 SGHTS and CDR2 YDEGEE come from the germline V gene. CDR3 length equals 13 residues. Trimming pared 7 bases from V and 5 bases from J, leaving 15 bases between. The CDR3 DNA sequence: TGTGCCAGCCCCCGGGGGTCAGGGGAGACCCAGTACTTC. As protein: CASPRGSGETQYF.

The chain carries TRBV7-6 and TRBJ1-2, with TRBD1 identical over 7 bases. The germline V gene encodes CDR1 SGHVS and CDR2 FNYEAQ. The CDR3 totals 13 residues. Losses at the gene ends were 5 bases for V and 3 bases for J; bases not matched to a gene: 3. The DNA for the CDR3 is TGTGCCAGCAGCAGACAGGGAGACTATGGCTACACCTTC. Protein product: CASSRQGDYGYTF. The whole variable domain, filled in from reference TRBV7-6 and TRBJ1-2, reads GAGVSQSPRYKVTKRGQDVALRCDPISGHVSLYWYRQALGQGPEFLTYFNYEAQQDKSGLPNDRFSAERPEGSISTLTIQRTEQRDSAMYRCASSRQGDYGYTFGSGTRLTVV.

The rearrangement links TRBV10-3 to TRBJ2-3, with TRBD1 matching over 9 bases. Looked up from germline, CDR1 is ENHRY and CDR2 is SYGVKD. Trimming removed 9 bases from V and 3 bases from J; junction bases left unmatched: 4. The CDR3 is made up of 13 amino acids. The CDR3 DNA is TGTGCCATAGGACAGGGGTCGACAGATACGCAGTATTTT. It is translated as CAIGQGSTDTQYF.

V is TRBV6-1 and J is TRBJ1-2, with TRBD1 identical over 12 bases. The CDR3 has 15 amino acids. CDR1 and CDR2 from the germline V gene are MNHNS and SASEGT. V shed 3 bases, J shed 7 bases, and the junction held 6 bases outside the gene matches. The DNA for the CDR3 is TGTGCCAGCAGTGAGCCGGGACAGGGGGCGGTTGGCTACACCTTC. It translates to CASSEPGQGAVGYTF.

V gene TRBV25-1 combines with J gene TRBJ1-4, with D unresolved. The CDR3 covers 12 residues. The germline gives CDR1 MGHDK, CDR2 SYGVNS. Trimming left V 2 bases short and J 8 bases short, with 6 bases between. CDR3 bases: TGTGCCAGCAGTGAAGGTGGCGAAAAACTGTTTTTT. Translated: CASSEGGEKLFF.

This chain connects TRBV5-1 to TRBJ2-7; D ambiguous. The V end was cut by 2 bases, the J end by 0 bases, with 9 bases between. CDR1 is SGHRS, CDR2 YFSETQ, per germline. The CDR3 has 14 amino acids. The CDR3 protein is CASSFEVPSYEQYF. The DNA for the CDR3 is TGCGCCAGCAGCTTCGAGGTCCCCTCCTACGAGCAGTACTTC. The full variable domain, with the rest looked up from reference TRBV5-1 and TRBJ2-7, is KAGVTQTPRYLIKTRGQQVTLSCSPISGHRSVSWYQQTPGQGLQFLFEYFSETQRNKGNFPGRFSGRQFSNSRSEMNVSTLELGDSALYLCASSFEVPSYEQYFGPGTRLTVT.

The CDR3 DNA is TGTGCCAGCAGCTTGGGTCGGACTAGCTCCGCAGATACGCAGTATTTT. Translated: CASSLGRTSSADTQYF. This sequence joins TRBV5-6 and TRBJ2-3; 8 nucleotides align to TRBD2. Germline assignment: CDR1 SGHDT and CDR2 YYEEEE. CDR3 length: 16 residues. V lost 0 bases, J lost 4 bases, and 7 bases stayed unmatched.

This clone showed up just a few times. V usage is TRBV7-9 and J usage is TRBJ1-2; 8 bases align to TRBD1. The germline V gene encodes CDR1 SEHNR and CDR2 FQNEAQ (reference sequence). The CDR3 is made up of 14 amino acids. V lost 1 base to trimming and J lost 3 bases; unmatched junction nucleotides: 1. The CDR3: CASSLVGQDYGYTF. The CDR3 nucleotides read TGTGCCAGCAGCTTAGTGGGACAGGACTATGGCTACACCTTC.

Notes on this clone: Other DNA sequences in this specimen translate into the identical CDR3. The rearrangement uses TRBV7-9 and TRBJ1-2; TRBD1 is a possible D gene (6 bases). Trimming removed 5 bases at V and 2 bases at J, with 9 bases between. This CDR3 is 13 amino acids long. Germline CDR1 and CDR2: SEHNR and FQNEAQ (reference sequence). CDR3 region: CASSHGQNYGYTF. CDR3 coding DNA: TGTGCCAGCAGCCATGGACAGAACTATGGCTACACCTTC.

CDR3 DNA: TGTGCCAGTAAGGACAGGAACACTGAAGCTTTCTTT. Its translation: CASKDRNTEAFF. This chain connects TRBV19 to TRBJ1-1; a weak D match, TRBD1 (6 bases). The ends were cut back, 7 bases at V and 1 base at J, with 7 bases in the middle. Germline CDR1 reads LNHDA; CDR2 reads SQIVND (reference sequence). The CDR3 has 12 amino acids.

The rearrangement joins TRBV6-1 to TRBJ2-2; TRBD2 agrees at 8 bases. There are 15 residues in the CDR3. Trimming cost V 6 bases and J 4 bases; bases outside gene matches: 7. Germline V gene lookup returns CDR1 MNHNS and CDR2 SASEGT. The CDR3 spells CASRPTSAITGELFF. DNA for the CDR3: TGTGCCAGCAGACCGACTAGCGCGATCACCGGGGAGCTGTTTTTT.

This clone was seen only once. The chain combines TRBV7-2 with TRBJ2-7, with 11 bases matching TRBD2. Germline CDR1 and CDR2: SGHTA and FQGNSA. With V trimmed by 1 base and J by 3 bases, 11 bases remained unmatched. The CDR3 totals 18 residues. CDR3 DNA sequence: TGTGCCAGCAGCTTAGGGACTAGCGGGCTTGGCGCTGACTACGAGCAGTACTTC. Its translation is CASSLGTSGLGADYEQYF.

The V and J genes are TRBV9 and TRBJ2-6, with D hard to call. Germline-derived CDR1 and CDR2 are SGDLS and YYNGEE. The CDR3 has 15 residues. V lost 0 bases and J lost 0, with 4 bases in between. DNA of the CDR3: TGTGCCAGCAGCGTAGTCAGCTCTGGGGCCAACGTCCTGACTTTC. This gives the protein CASSVVSSGANVLTF.